The count of the clone carrying this TCR beta chain is one. Researchers used genomic DNA as the template to profile TCR beta VDJ and CDR3. MiXCR, applied by TCRdb to the reads, yields one record per CDR3 protein. This repertoire shows 250,000 to 300,000 distinct CDR3 sequences, 56% found once; its top ten account for around 8%. This entry belongs to a study of CD8+CD57+ T cells in acquired aplastic anemia. Study background: CD4+ and CD8+ cells, once sorted, gave DNA averaging approximately 3 ug.

CDR1 is DFQATT and CDR2 is SNEGSKA in the germline V gene (reference sequence). This CDR3 comprises 17 residues. The V segment lost 0 bases and the J segment 2 bases; nucleotides outside the gene matches: 7. The sample comprised sorted CD4+, CD8+, or CD8+CD57+ T cells (not recorded which) from PBMCs. The chain recombines TRBV20-1 with TRBJ2-2, with 9 nucleotides matching TRBD2. The receptor comes from a human donor with severe aplastic anemia or a healthy control (not recorded which). The DNA for the CDR3 is TGCAGTGCTAGAGATTCCAGACTAGCGGTAAACACCGGGGAGCTGTTTTTT. This translates into CSARDSRLAVNTGELFF.